This T cell receptor beta chain appears in the sequencing data of a study of shared clonotypes between healthy human individuals. The length of the CDR3 is 14 residues. Germline CDR1 MDHEN, CDR2 SYDVKM. V lost 6 bases and J lost 5; bases outside the gene matches: 6. Generated by immunoSEQ multiplex PCR, the TCRdb table keeps only in-frame clones and is missing some. Of about 1.1 million clones in the sample, approximately 80% were seen once. Findings of the study overall: Clonotypes which were not shared had lower generation probabilities than clonotypes that all four donors shared.

About this clone: Antigen: not known.

The clonotype originates from a man in his late teens or twenties in good health. Some clones in this sample may be carry-over from other donors' samples. The chain recombines TRBV28 with TRBJ2-5, with TRBD1 matching over 10 bases. The sample consisted of memory CD4+ T cells from PBMCs. Subset noted: CD45RA-negative fraction. This CDR3 is CASRGTGVLETQYF. In DNA, the CDR3 is TGTGCCAGCAGGGGGACAGGGGTATTGGAGACCCAGTACTTC. Looking up the rest from reference TRBV28 and TRBJ2-5 gives the full variable domain: DVKVTQSSRYLVKRTGEKVFLECVQDMDHENMFWYRQDPGLGLRLIYFSYDVKMKEKGDIPEGYSVSREKKERFSLILESASTNQTSMYLCASRGTGVLETQYFGPGTRLLVL.